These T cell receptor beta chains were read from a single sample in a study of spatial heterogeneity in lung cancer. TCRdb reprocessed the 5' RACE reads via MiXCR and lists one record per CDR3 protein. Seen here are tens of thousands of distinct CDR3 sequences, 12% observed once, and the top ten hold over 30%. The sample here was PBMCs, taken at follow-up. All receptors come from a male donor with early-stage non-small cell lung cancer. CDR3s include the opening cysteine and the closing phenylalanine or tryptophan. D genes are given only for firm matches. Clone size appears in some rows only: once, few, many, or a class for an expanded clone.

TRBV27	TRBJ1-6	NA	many	CASRQGSSYNSPLHF	TGTGCCAGCCGCCAAGGGAGCTCCTATAATTCACCCCTCCACTTT
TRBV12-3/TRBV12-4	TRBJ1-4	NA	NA	CASSLGRFDEKLFF	TGTGCCAGCAGTTTGGGCAGATTCGATGAAAAACTGTTTTTT
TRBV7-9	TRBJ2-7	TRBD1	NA	CASSSSGQAYEQYF	TGTGCCAGCAGCTCTTCCGGACAGGCCTACGAGCAGTACTTC
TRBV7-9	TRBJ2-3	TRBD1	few	CASSNGQGPDTQYF	TGTGCCAGCAGCAACGGACAGGGGCCAGATACGCAGTATTTT
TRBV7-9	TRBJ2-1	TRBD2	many	CASSPGTRANEQFF	TGTGCCAGCAGCCCTGGGACTAGAGCAAATGAGCAGTTCTTC
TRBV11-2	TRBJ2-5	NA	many	CASSLPPGPVQETQYF	TGTGCCAGCAGCTTACCCCCAGGCCCGGTCCAAGAGACCCAGTACTTC
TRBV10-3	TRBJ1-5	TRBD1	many	CAISPDQGTGGYQPQHF	TGTGCCATCAGCCCAGATCAGGGGACAGGGGGCTACCAGCCCCAGCATTTT
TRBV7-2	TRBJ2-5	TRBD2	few	CASSSGGTVKTQYF	TGTGCCAGCAGTAGCGGGGGCACGGTTAAGACCCAGTACTTC
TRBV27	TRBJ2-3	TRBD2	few	CASSFRLAGVVTDTQYF	TGTGCCAGCAGTTTCCGACTAGCGGGGGTGGTGACAGATACGCAGTATTTT
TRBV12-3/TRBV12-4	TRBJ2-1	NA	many	CASNPIGPPGPLRNEQFF	TGTGCCAGCAACCCTATCGGACCCCCCGGTCCCTTAAGGAATGAGCAGTTCTTC
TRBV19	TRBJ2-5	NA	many	CASSEAIALETQYF	TGTGCCAGTAGTGAAGCAATAGCGTTAGAGACCCAGTACTTC
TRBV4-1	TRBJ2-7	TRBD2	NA	CASTHGGGYEQYF	TGCGCCAGCACCCACGGGGGGGGCTACGAGCAGTACTTC
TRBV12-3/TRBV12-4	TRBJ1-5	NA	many	CASREGPQPQHF	TGTGCCAGCAGGGAAGGGCCTCAGCCCCAGCATTTT
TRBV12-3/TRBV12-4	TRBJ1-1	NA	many	CASSFSGPEAFF	TGTGCCAGCAGTTTTTCAGGCCCTGAAGCTTTCTTT
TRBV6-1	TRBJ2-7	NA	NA	CASRVASRSSYEQYF	TGTGCCAGCAGGGTGGCGTCGAGAAGCTCCTACGAGCAGTACTTC
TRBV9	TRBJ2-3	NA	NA	CASSLIPGANTDTQYF	TGTGCCAGCAGCTTAATTCCTGGGGCTAACACAGATACGCAGTATTTT
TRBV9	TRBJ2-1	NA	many	CASSVDGAYNEQFF	TGTGCCAGCAGCGTAGACGGAGCCTACAATGAGCAGTTCTTC
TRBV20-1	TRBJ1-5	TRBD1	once	CSAVDGTGRNQPQHF	TGCAGTGCTGTAGACGGGACAGGCCGTAATCAGCCCCAGCATTTT
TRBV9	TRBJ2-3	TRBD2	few	CASSPVGVGLAGDTQYF	TGTGCCAGCAGCCCCGTCGGTGTGGGACTAGCAGGGGATACGCAGTATTTT
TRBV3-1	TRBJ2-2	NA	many	CASSQFDGGTGELFF	TGTGCCAGCAGCCAATTCGATGGGGGCACGGGGGAGCTGTTTTTT
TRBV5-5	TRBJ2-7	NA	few	CASGRFGGGSSYEQYF	TGTGCCAGCGGGCGTTTCGGGGGCGGCAGCTCCTACGAGCAGTACTTC
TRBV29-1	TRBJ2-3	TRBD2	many	CSLSKGSSGSFTDTQYF	TGCAGCCTTTCGAAGGGGTCTAGCGGGAGTTTCACAGATACGCAGTATTTT
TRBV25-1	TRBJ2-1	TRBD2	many	CASSEGGLAGTNEQFF	TGTGCCAGCAGTGAAGGTGGACTAGCGGGAACCAATGAGCAGTTCTTC
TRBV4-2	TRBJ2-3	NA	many	CASSPRDFFGTDTQYF	TGTGCCAGCAGCCCCAGAGACTTCTTTGGCACAGATACGCAGTATTTT
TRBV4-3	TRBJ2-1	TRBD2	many	CASSQDQTSGTKFF	TGCGCCAGCAGCCAAGACCAGACTAGCGGGACCAAGTTCTTC
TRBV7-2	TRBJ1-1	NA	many	CASSLLQGNTEAFF	TGTGCCAGCAGCTTATTACAGGGGAACACTGAAGCTTTCTTT
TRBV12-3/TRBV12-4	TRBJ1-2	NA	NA	CASSFGGPGYTF	TGTGCCAGCAGTTTTGGGGGGCCTGGCTACACCTTC